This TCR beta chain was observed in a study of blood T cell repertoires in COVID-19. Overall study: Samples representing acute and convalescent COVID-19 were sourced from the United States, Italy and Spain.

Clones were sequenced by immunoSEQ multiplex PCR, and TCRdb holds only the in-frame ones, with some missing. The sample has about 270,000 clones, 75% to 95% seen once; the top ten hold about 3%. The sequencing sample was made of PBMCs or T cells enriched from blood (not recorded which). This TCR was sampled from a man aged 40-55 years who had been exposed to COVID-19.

The CDR3 region has the DNA TGTGCCAGCAGCGACGGGACAGGGGGTTTAGCTGAAGCTTTCTTT. Its protein is CASSDGTGGLAEAFF. This sequence joins TRBV14 and TRBJ1-1; TRBD1 aligns across 11 bases. CDR1 and CDR2 (germline): SGHDN, FVKESK. The CDR3 has 15 residues. Trimming took 5 bases from V and 6 from J; bases not matched to a gene: 8.